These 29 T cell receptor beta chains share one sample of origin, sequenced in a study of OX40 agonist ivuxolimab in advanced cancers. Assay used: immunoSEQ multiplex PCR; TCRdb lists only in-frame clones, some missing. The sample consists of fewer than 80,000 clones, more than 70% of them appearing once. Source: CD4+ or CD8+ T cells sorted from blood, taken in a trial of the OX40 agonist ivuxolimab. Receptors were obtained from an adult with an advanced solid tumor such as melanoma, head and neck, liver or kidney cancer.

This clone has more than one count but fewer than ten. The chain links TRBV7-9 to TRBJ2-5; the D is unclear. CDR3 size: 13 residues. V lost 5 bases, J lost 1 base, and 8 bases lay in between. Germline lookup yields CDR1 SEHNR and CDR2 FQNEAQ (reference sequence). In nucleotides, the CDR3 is TGTGCCAGCAGCCCCCGCCCCCAAGAGACCCAGTACTTC. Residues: CASSPRPQETQYF.

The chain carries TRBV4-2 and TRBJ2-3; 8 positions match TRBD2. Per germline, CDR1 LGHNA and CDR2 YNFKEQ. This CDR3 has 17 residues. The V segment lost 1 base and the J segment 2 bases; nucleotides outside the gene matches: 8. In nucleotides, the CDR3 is TGTGCCAGCAGCCAAGTGCTACGCGGGGGGAACACAGATACGCAGTATTTT. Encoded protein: CASSQVLRGGNTDTQYF.

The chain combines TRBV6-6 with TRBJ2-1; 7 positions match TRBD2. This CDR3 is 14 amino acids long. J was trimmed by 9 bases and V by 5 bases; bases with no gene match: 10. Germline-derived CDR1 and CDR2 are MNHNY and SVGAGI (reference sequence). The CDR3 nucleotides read TGTGCCAGCAGTCCTTTTGGGGGGGAGGGTGAGCAGTTCTTC. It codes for CASSPFGGEGEQFF.

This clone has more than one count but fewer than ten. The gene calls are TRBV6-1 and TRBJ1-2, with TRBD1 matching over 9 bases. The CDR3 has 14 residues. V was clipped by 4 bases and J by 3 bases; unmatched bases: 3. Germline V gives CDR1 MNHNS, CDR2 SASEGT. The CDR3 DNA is TGTGCCAGCAGTGGACAGGGGGAGGACTATGGCTACACCTTC. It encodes CASSGQGEDYGYTF.

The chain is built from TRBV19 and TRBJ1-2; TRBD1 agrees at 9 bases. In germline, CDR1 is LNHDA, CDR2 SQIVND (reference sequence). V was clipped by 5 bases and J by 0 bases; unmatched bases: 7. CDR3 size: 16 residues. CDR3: CASSPRDRAANYGYTF. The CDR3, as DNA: TGTGCCAGTAGTCCACGGGACAGGGCCGCTAACTATGGCTACACCTTC.

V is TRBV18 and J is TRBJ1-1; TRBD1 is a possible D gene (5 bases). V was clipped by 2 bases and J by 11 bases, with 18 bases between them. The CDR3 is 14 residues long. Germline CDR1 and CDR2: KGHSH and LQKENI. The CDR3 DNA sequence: TGTGCCAGCTCACCAGCAGTCCGGGGACCGGGGGCTTTCTTT. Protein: CASSPAVRGPGAFF.

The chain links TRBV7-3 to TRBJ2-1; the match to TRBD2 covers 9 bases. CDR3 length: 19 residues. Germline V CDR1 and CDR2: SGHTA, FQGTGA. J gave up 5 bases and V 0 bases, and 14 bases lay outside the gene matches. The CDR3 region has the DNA TGTGCCAGCAGCTTAACGACATCGTCGGCTAGCGGGGAAAACAATGAGCAGTTCTTC. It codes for CASSLTTSSASGENNEQFF.

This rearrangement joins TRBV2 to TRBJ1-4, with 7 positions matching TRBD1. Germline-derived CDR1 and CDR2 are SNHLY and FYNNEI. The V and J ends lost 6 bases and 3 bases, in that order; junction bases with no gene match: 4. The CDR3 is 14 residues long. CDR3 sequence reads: CASRVDRANEKLFF. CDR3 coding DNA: TGTGCCAGCAGGGTCGACAGGGCTAATGAAAAACTGTTTTTT. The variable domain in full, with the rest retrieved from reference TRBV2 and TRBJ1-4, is EPEVTQTPSHQVTQMGQEVILRCVPISNHLYFYWYRQILGQKVEFLVSFYNNEISEKSEIFDDQFSVERPDGSNFTLKIRSTKLEDSAMYFCASRVDRANEKLFFGSGTQLSVL.

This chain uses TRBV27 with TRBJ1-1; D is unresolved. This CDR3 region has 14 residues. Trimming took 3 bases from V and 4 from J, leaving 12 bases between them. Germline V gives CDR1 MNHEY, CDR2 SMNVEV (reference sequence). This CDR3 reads CASSLQGLATEAFF. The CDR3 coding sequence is TGTGCCAGCAGTTTGCAAGGGCTTGCCACTGAAGCTTTCTTT.

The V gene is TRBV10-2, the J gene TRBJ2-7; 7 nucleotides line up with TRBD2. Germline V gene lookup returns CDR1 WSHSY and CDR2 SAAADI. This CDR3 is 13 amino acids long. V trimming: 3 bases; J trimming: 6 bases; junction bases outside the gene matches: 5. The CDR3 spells CASSEAGRLEQYF. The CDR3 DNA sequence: TGCGCCAGCAGTGAAGCGGGGAGGCTCGAGCAGTACTTC.

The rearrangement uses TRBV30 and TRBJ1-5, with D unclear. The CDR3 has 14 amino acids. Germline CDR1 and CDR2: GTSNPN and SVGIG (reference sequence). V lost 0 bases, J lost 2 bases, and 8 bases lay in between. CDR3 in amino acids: CAWSVLNGNQPQHF. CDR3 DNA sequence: TGTGCCTGGAGTGTACTGAATGGCAATCAGCCCCAGCATTTT.

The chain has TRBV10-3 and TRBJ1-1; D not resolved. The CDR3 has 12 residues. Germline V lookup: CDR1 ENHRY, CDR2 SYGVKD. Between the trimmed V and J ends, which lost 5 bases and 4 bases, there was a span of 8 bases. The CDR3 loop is CAISPGSTEAFF. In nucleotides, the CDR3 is TGTGCCATCAGTCCTGGTAGCACTGAAGCTTTCTTT.

CDR3: CASSLVADQETQYF. CDR3 bases: TGCGCCAGCAGCTTGGTCGCGGACCAAGAGACCCAGTACTTC. The chain joins TRBV5-1 to TRBJ2-5; D ambiguous. Germline CDR1 and CDR2: SGHRS and YFSETQ. The CDR3 has 14 amino acids. With 0 bases removed from V and 0 bases from J, the gap between germline ends came to 6 bases.

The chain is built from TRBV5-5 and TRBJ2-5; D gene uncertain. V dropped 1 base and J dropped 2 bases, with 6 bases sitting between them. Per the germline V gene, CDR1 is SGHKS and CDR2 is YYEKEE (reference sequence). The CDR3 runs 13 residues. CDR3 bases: TGTGCCAGCAGCTTGCTTCGGCAAGAGACCCAGTACTTC. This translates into CASSLLRQETQYF.

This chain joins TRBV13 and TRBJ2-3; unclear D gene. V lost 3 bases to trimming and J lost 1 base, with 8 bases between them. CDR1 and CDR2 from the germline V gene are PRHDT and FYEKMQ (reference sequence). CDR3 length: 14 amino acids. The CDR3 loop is CASSFLWRTDTQYF. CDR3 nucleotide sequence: TGTGCCAGCAGCTTCCTGTGGCGCACAGATACGCAGTATTTT.

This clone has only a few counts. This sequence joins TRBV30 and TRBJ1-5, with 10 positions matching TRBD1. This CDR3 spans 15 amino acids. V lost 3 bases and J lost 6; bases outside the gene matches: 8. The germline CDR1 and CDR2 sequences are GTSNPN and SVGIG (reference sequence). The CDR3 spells CAWRAADRGLQPQHF. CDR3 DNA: TGTGCCTGGAGAGCTGCTGACAGGGGGCTTCAGCCCCAGCATTTT.

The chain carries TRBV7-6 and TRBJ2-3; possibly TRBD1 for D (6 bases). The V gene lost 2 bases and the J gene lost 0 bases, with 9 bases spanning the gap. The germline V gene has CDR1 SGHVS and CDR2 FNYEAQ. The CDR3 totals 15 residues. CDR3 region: CASSLMTGSTDTQYF. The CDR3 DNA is TGTGCCAGCAGCTTAATGACAGGCAGCACAGATACGCAGTATTTT.

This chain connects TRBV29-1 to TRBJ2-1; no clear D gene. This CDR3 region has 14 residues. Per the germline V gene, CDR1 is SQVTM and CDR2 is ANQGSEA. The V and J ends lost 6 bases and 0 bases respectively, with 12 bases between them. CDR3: CSVVSGSSYNEQFF. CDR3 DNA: TGCAGCGTCGTCTCAGGTAGCTCCTACAATGAGCAGTTCTTC.

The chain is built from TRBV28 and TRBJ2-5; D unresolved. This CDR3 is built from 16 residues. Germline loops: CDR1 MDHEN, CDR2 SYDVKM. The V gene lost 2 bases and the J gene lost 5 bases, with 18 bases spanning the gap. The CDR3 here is CASSLQLKGSVETQYF. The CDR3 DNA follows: TGTGCCAGCAGTTTACAATTGAAAGGGTCTGTGGAGACCCAGTACTTC.

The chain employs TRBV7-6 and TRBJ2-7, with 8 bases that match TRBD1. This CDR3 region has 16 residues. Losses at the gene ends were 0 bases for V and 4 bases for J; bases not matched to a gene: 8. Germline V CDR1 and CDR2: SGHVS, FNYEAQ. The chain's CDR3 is CASSLALGQVGYEQYF. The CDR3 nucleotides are TGTGCCAGCAGCTTAGCCCTGGGACAGGTTGGGTACGAGCAGTACTTC.

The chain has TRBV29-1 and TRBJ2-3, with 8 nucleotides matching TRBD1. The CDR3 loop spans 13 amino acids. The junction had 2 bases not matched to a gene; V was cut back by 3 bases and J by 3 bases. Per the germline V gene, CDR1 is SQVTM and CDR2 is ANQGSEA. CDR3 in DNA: TGCAGCGTTGATACAGGGGGAACAGATACGCAGTATTTT. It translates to CSVDTGGTDTQYF.

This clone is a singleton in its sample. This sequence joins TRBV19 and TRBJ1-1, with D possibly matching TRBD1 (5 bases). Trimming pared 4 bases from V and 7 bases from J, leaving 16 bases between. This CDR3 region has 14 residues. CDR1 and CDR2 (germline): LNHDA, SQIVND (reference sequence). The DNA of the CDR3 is TGTGCCAGTAGTAGGATGACAGATCCCCATGAAGCTTTCTTT. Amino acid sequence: CASSRMTDPHEAFF.

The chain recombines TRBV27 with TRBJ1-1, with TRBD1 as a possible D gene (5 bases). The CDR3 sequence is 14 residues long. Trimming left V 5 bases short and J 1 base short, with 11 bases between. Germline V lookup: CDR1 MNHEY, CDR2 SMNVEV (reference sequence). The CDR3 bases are TGTGCCAGCAGTCTAAGACAGAGGAACACTGAAGCTTTCTTT. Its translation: CASSLRQRNTEAFF.

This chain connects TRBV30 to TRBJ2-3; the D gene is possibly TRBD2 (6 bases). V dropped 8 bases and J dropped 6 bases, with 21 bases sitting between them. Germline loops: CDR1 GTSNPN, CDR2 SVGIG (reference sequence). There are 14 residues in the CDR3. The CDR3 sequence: CAGTVGGLFDTQYF. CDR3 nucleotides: TGTGCCGGTACGGTTGGGGGGTTGTTTGATACGCAGTATTTT.

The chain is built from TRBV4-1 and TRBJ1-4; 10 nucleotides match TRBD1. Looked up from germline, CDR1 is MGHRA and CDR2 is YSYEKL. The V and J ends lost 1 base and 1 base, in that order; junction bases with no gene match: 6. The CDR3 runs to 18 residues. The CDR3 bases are TGCGCCAGCAGCCAAGGGGGTGGACAGGGGGTAACTAATGAAAAACTGTTTTTT. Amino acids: CASSQGGGQGVTNEKLFF.

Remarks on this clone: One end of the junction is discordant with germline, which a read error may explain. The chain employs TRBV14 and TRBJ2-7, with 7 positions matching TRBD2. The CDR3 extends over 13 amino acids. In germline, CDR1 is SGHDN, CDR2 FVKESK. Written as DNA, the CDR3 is TGTGCCAGCAGTCAAGCGGGGCACTACGAGCAGTACTTC. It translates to CASSQAGHYEQYF.

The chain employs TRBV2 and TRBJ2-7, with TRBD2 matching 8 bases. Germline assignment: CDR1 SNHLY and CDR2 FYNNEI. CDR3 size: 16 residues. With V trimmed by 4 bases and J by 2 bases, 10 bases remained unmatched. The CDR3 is CASSARRAGEPYEQYF. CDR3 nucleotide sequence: TGTGCCAGCAGTGCCCGCCGAGCGGGGGAACCCTACGAGCAGTACTTC.

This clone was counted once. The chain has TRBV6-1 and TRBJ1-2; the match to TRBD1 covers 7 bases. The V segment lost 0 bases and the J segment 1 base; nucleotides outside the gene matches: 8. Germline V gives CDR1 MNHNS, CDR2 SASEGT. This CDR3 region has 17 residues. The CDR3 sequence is CASSEAAGQIRNYGYTF. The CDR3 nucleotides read TGTGCCAGCAGTGAAGCGGCGGGACAGATTCGTAACTATGGCTACACCTTC.

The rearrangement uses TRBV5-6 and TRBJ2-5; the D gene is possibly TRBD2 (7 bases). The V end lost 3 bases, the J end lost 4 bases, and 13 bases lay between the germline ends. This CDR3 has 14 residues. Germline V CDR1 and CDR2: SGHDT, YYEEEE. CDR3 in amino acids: CASSSRGGGETQYF. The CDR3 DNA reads TGTGCCAGCAGCTCGAGGGGGGGAGGAGAGACCCAGTACTTC. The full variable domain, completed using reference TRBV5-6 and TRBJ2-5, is DAGVTQSPTHLIKTRGQQVTLRCSPKSGHDTVSWYQQALGQGPQFIFQYYEEEERQRGNFPDRFSGHQFPNYSSELNVNALLLGDSALYLCASSSRGGGETQYFGPGTRLLVL.